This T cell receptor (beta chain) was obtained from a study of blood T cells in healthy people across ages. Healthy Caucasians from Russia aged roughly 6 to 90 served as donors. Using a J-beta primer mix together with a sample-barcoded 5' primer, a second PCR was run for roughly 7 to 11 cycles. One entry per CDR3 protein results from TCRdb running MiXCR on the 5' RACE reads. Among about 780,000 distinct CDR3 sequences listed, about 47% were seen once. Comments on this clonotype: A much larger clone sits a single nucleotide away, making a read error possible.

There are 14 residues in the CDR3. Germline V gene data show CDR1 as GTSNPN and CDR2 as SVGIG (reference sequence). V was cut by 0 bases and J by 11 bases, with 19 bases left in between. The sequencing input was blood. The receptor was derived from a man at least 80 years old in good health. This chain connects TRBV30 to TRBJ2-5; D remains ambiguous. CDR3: CAWSVQLFYNEQYF. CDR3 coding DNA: TGTGCCTGGAGTGTACAACTATTCTACAATGAGCAGTACTTC.